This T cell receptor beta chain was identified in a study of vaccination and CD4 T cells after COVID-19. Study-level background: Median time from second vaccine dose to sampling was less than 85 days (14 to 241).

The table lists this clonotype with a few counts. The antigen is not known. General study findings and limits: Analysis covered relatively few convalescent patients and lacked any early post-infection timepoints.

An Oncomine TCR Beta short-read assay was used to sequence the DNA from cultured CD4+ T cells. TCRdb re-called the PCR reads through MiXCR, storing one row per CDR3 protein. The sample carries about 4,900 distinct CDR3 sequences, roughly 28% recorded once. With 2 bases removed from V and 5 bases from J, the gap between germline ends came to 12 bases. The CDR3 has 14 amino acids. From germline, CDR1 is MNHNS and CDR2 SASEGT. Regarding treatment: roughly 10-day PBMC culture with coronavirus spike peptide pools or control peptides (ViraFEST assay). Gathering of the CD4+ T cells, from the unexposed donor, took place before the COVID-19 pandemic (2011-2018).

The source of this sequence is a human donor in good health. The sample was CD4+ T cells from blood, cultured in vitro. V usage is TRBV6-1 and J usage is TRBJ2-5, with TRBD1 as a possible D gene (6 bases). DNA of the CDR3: TGTGCCAGCAGTGAAATCGGACAGTTGGAGACCCAGTACTTC. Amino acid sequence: CASSEIGQLETQYF.